This T cell receptor beta chain was found in a study of T cells in Graves' hyperthyroidism and ophthalmopathy. From RNA transcripts, TCR beta CDR3 regions were amplified. TCR CDR3 underwent first-round RT-PCR with the HTBI primer set. Using its own MiXCR run on the multiplex PCR reads, TCRdb lists one record per CDR3 protein. The sample includes approximately 370,000 distinct CDR3 sequences, 15% to 20% of them seen just once. Germline loops: CDR1 SNHLY, CDR2 FYNNEI. This CDR3 is built from 14 residues. V was trimmed by 2 bases and J by 5 bases, leaving 13 bases between them. Concerning this clonotype: As yet, its antigen is unknown.

Lactation, pregnancy, other autoimmune disease or uncontrolled infection excluded patients. The PBMCs studied were ones that came from around 10 ml fresh peripheral blood. Points from the study as a whole: Expanded thyroid clonotypes (above 0.001) were mostly also found in blood. A model of 13 V-J features distinguished ophthalmopathy from stable hyperthyroidism.

The specimen was blood. The receptor was isolated from a woman aged 30 to 39 with Graves' hyperthyroidism that later progressed to Graves' ophthalmopathy. The rearrangement uses TRBV2 and TRBJ2-7; D uncertain. The CDR3 loop is CASSEPGFEDEQYV. The DNA for the CDR3 is TGTGCCAGCAGTGAACCCGGTTTTGAGGACGAGCAGTACGTC.